This T cell receptor (beta chain) derives from a study of tumor T cells in aggressive B-cell lymphoma. Profiling relied on immunoSEQ multiplex PCR, and the TCRdb table lists in-frame clones only, not all of them. This table holds roughly 10,000 clones, 80% to 95% found once. Between the trimmed V and J ends, which lost 1 base and 1 base, there was a span of 11 bases. Germline lookup yields CDR1 MGHRA and CDR2 YSYEKL. The CDR3 extends over 15 amino acids. Input material: tumor tissue. This receptor was identified in an adult with diffuse large B cell lymphoma. The chain recombines TRBV4-1 with TRBJ2-7, with D maybe TRBD2 (6 bases). The CDR3 is CASSQGLGGSYEQYF. CDR3 nucleotides: TGCGCCAGCAGCCAAGGTTTGGGGGGTTCCTACGAGCAGTACTTC.